Presented here are 32 T cell receptor beta chains from one specimen sequenced in a study of T cells after yellow fever vaccination. TCRdb ran MiXCR on the 5' RACE reads and lists one entry per CDR3 protein. The data contain about 330,000 distinct CDR3 sequences, approximately 4% of them singletons. The sequences come from PBMCs, collected 5 days after the yellow fever booster vaccination. These receptor sequences come from a man aged 18 to 35 who received the YFV17D yellow fever vaccine.

There are a few counts of this clonotype. As DNA, the CDR3 is TGCGCCAGCAGCTTGGCCGAGGACACCCGTCAGAATGAGCAGTTCTTC. Translating gives CASSLAEDTRQNEQFF. V usage is TRBV5-1 and J usage is TRBJ2-1; D is perhaps TRBD1 (5 bases). Looked up from germline, CDR1 is SGHRS and CDR2 is YFSETQ. Trimming removed 0 bases from V and 7 bases from J, with 17 bases in between. The CDR3 is 16 amino acids.

This clonotype was seen ten or more times. The chain employs TRBV5-6 and TRBJ1-2; no reliable D call. The ends were cut back, 3 bases at V and 8 bases at J, with 11 bases in the middle. CDR1 and CDR2 from the germline V gene are SGHDT and YYEEEE. CDR3 size: 12 residues. This CDR3 is CASSYDTEGYTF. The CDR3 DNA reads TGTGCCAGCAGCTACGATACGGAAGGCTACACCTTC.

This clonotype was observed a handful of times. This chain joins TRBV5-1 and TRBJ1-5, with D uncertain. V lost 0 bases and J 0 bases, leaving 4 bases between the germline ends. Germline V gene sequence: CDR1 SGHRS, CDR2 YFSETQ. The CDR3 has 14 residues. The CDR3 DNA follows: TGCGCCAGCAGCTTGGACGATAGCAATCAGCCCCAGCATTTT. It translates to CASSLDDSNQPQHF.

There are many counts of this clonotype. CDR3 sequence reads: CSARYTSTDTQYF. CDR3 bases: TGCAGTGCTAGATACACCTCCACAGATACGCAGTATTTT. This chain connects TRBV20-1 to TRBJ2-3; D remains ambiguous. V was trimmed by 2 bases and J by 2 bases, leaving 8 bases between them. The CDR3 extends over 13 amino acids. CDR1 and CDR2 from the germline V gene are DFQATT and SNEGSKA (reference sequence).

At least ten counts were recorded for this clonotype. The chain joins TRBV4-1 to TRBJ1-4, with 7 bases lining up with TRBD1. The CDR3 extends over 18 amino acids. Germline values: CDR1 MGHRA, CDR2 YSYEKL. After removal of 4 bases from V and 7 bases from J, the junction contained 18 bases not matched to a gene. In DNA form, the CDR3 reads TGCGCCAGCAGCCGGGATAGACAGGGTATCTCACTCGGTGAAAAACTGTTTTTT. Its translation is CASSRDRQGISLGEKLFF.

This clonotype has more than one count but fewer than ten. The gene calls are TRBV20-1 and TRBJ2-7; D possibly matches TRBD1 or TRBD2 (6 bases each). This CDR3 has 14 residues. V was trimmed by 1 base and J by 5 bases, leaving 15 bases between them. The germline gives CDR1 DFQATT, CDR2 SNEGSKA (reference sequence). The CDR3 region is CSARAGGRGDEQYF. The CDR3 region has the DNA TGCAGTGCTAGAGCCGGGGGCCGGGGAGACGAGCAGTACTTC.

This clonotype was picked up many times. The chain couples TRBV7-8 to TRBJ2-5, with D perhaps TRBD1 (6 bases). The V gene lost 7 bases and the J gene lost 4 bases, with 13 bases spanning the gap. Germline V gives CDR1 SGHVS, CDR2 FQNEAQ. The CDR3 runs to 13 residues. The CDR3 region is CASTKPRGETQYF. The CDR3 DNA is TGTGCCAGCACCAAACCCAGGGGAGAGACCCAGTACTTC. Variable domain in full (rest from reference TRBV7-8 and TRBJ2-5): GAGVSQSPRYKVAKRGQDVALRCDPISGHVSLFWYQQALGQGPEFLTYFQNEAQLDKSGLPSDRFFAERPEGSVSTLKIQRTQQEDSAVYLCASTKPRGETQYFGPGTRLLVL.

A few counts support this clonotype. The chain joins TRBV19 to TRBJ2-3; D may be TRBD2 (6 bases). The CDR3 contains 16 residues. The germline V and J ends were trimmed by 4 bases and 0 bases, with 14 bases remaining between them. Germline CDR1 and CDR2: LNHDA and SQIVND (reference sequence). CDR3 coding DNA: TGTGCCAGTAGTACCACGGTTAGCGGAAGCACAGATACGCAGTATTTT. Translated, it gives CASSTTVSGSTDTQYF.

This clonotype was seen only a few times. The chain uses TRBV21-1 and TRBJ1-2; the table's D gene call, TRBD1, was not cross checked with the DNA. TRBV21-1 is given as a pseudogene. The CDR3 sequence is 16 residues long. The CDR3 nucleotides are TGTGCCAGCAGCAATGGACAGGCCGTATACTACTATGGCTACACCTTC. As protein: CASSNGQAVYYYGYTF.

The chain is built from TRBV28 and TRBJ2-3; TRBD1 agrees at 7 bases. CDR3 length: 15 residues. Germline V gives CDR1 MDHEN, CDR2 SYDVKM. With 8 bases clipped from V and 1 base from J, the junction kept 9 bases outside the gene matches. CDR3 sequence (DNA): TGTGCCAGCGCGTCAATACAGGGGCGCACAGATACGCAGTATTTT. As protein: CASASIQGRTDTQYF.

This chain uses TRBV7-2 with TRBJ1-1; 8 nucleotides agree with TRBD1. The CDR3 loop spans 12 amino acids. Losses at the gene ends were 4 bases for V and 8 bases for J; bases not matched to a gene: 3. Germline CDR1 and CDR2: SGHTA and FQGNSA. CDR3 in DNA: TGTGCCAGCAGCTCACGGACAGGGGAAGCTTTCTTT. Protein product: CASSSRTGEAFF.

In this sample, this clonotype turned up many times. The chain uses TRBV6-2 or TRBV6-3 and TRBJ2-5; no firm D call. Germline values: CDR1 MNHEY, CDR2 SVGEGT. This CDR3 contains 16 residues. Trimming removed 2 bases at V and 5 bases at J, with 18 bases between. CDR3 nucleotides: TGTGCCAGCAGTTACGGTTTCTCTACCCGATGGGAGACCCAGTACTTC. Protein product: CASSYGFSTRWETQYF.

This clonotype was picked up a small number of times. The rearrangement links TRBV5-1 to TRBJ2-1, with D perhaps assigned TRBD1 or TRBD2 (5 bases each). This CDR3 has 16 amino acids. CDR1 is SGHRS and CDR2 is YFSETQ in the germline V gene. V gave up 0 bases and J gave up 4 bases, with 14 bases separating them. In nucleotides, the CDR3 is TGCGCCAGCAGCTTGGTGCCGGGACGGGGATACAATGAGCAGTTCTTC. This codes for CASSLVPGRGYNEQFF.

The rearrangement uses TRBV7-2 and TRBJ2-3; D is perhaps TRBD1 or TRBD2 (6 bases each). Trimming stripped 1 base from V and 6 bases from J, with 14 bases between. Germline V lookup: CDR1 SGHTA, CDR2 FQGNSA. This CDR3 spans 15 amino acids. The CDR3 reads CASSLGARGLDTQYF. The CDR3 DNA reads TGTGCCAGCAGCTTAGGCGCCCGGGGGCTTGATACGCAGTATTTT.

Many counts were recorded for this clonotype. The rearrangement uses TRBV29-1 and TRBJ1-1, with D possibly TRBD1 on 6 matching bases. V was trimmed by 7 bases and J by 2 bases, leaving 14 bases between them. The CDR3 is made up of 13 amino acids. The germline gives CDR1 SQVTM, CDR2 ANQGSEA. The CDR3 nucleotides are TGCAGCGCCGAGGGGGTACAAAACACTGAAGCTTTCTTT. It yields the protein CSAEGVQNTEAFF.

The chain carries TRBV4-3 and TRBJ2-7, with D possibly being TRBD1 or TRBD2 (5 bases each). CDR1 is LGHNA and CDR2 is YSLEER in the germline V gene. This CDR3 region has 17 residues. Trimming stripped 0 bases from V and 6 bases from J, with 21 bases between. The CDR3 DNA is TGCGCCAGCAGCCAAGAAATGGTAGAGCAGGGACCGAGCGAGCAGTACTTC. Residues: CASSQEMVEQGPSEQYF.

A few counts support this clonotype. V usage is TRBV12-2 and J usage is TRBJ1-5; the D call in the table, TRBD1, was not verified against the DNA. TRBV12-2 is noted as a pseudogene. The CDR3 spans 16 residues. In nucleotides, the CDR3 is TGTGCAAGTCGCCTCGTATCAGGGGGAATGGATCAGCCCCAGCATTTT. Encoded protein: CASRLVSGGMDQPQHF.

The chain carries TRBV7-9 and TRBJ2-7, with 8 bases aligning to TRBD2. Per germline, CDR1 SEHNR and CDR2 FQNEAQ (reference sequence). V shed 5 bases and J 3 bases; nucleotides not matched to a gene: 6. The CDR3 sequence is 14 residues long. The CDR3 region has the DNA TGTGCCAGCAGCCGGGGGGGCCCCTACTACGAGCAGTACTTC. Translation: CASSRGGPYYEQYF.

This rearrangement joins TRBV5-1 to TRBJ1-2; TRBD1 aligns across 7 bases. The junction had 10 bases not matched to a gene; V was cut back by 4 bases and J by 4 bases. The CDR3 sequence is 15 residues long. Germline V gives CDR1 SGHRS, CDR2 YFSETQ. DNA for the CDR3: TGCGCCAGCAGCCTACAGGGGACCAGCTCCTATGGCTACACCTTC. It is translated as CASSLQGTSSYGYTF.

This clonotype has just a few counts. The chain links TRBV20-1 to TRBJ2-1; D remains ambiguous. The ends were cut back, 2 bases at V and 6 bases at J, with 8 bases in the middle. The CDR3 consists of 12 residues. Germline V gene data show CDR1 as DFQATT and CDR2 as SNEGSKA (reference sequence). In DNA, the CDR3 is TGCAGTGCTAGACGGCCGCTCAATGAGCAGTTCTTC. It translates to CSARRPLNEQFF.

The rearrangement links TRBV6-5 to TRBJ2-7; 8 bases are a match to TRBD1. J was trimmed by 3 bases and V by 6 bases; bases with no gene match: 10. The CDR3 extends over 15 amino acids. Germline CDR1 and CDR2: MNHEY and SVGAGI. In nucleotides, the CDR3 is TGTGCCAGCAGCAACGTCCGCAGGGGGCTCTACGAGCAGTACTTC. Amino acids: CASSNVRRGLYEQYF.

This clonotype was seen more than once but under ten times. The chain links TRBV19 to TRBJ1-3, with D uncertain. Germline V gene data show CDR1 as LNHDA and CDR2 as SQIVND (reference sequence). The V end lost 1 base, the J end lost 0 bases, and 7 bases lay between the germline ends. The CDR3 consists of 15 residues. As DNA, the CDR3 is TGTGCCAGTAGTATAGGTGGCGGCTCTGGAAACACCATATATTTT. Translated, it gives CASSIGGGSGNTIYF.

This clonotype was observed a handful of times. The chain couples TRBV11-2 to TRBJ2-3; D unresolved. Germline V CDR1 and CDR2: SGHAT, FQNNGV. CDR3 size: 14 residues. Trimming took 0 bases from V and 1 from J, leaving 5 bases between them. The CDR3 nucleotides are TGTGCCAGCAGCTTAGAGTGGCGCACAGATACGCAGTATTTT. This gives the protein CASSLEWRTDTQYF.

In its sample, this clonotype was seen a few times. The chain has TRBV18 and TRBJ1-4, with D possibly TRBD1 on 6 matching bases. The germline V gene has CDR1 KGHSH and CDR2 LQKENI. The CDR3 extends over 14 amino acids. Trimming pared 6 bases from V and 4 bases from J, leaving 12 bases between. Here the CDR3 DNA reads TGTGCCAGCTCGTCCAGGGGTATTAATGAAAAACTGTTTTTT. This gives the protein CASSSRGINEKLFF.

Ten or more counts support this clonotype. The chain couples TRBV27 to TRBJ1-1; D gene uncertain. V was clipped by 6 bases and J by 7 bases, with 18 bases between them. This CDR3 spans 14 amino acids. CDR1 MNHEY and CDR2 SMNVEV come from the germline V gene (reference sequence). The CDR3 loop is CASRHPNSNIEAFF. The CDR3, as DNA: TGTGCCAGCAGACATCCCAACTCGAATATTGAAGCTTTCTTT.

There are a few counts of this clonotype. The gene calls are TRBV9 and TRBJ2-5; the match to TRBD1 covers 7 bases. After removal of 4 bases from V and 4 bases from J, the junction contained 4 bases not matched to a gene. Germline loops: CDR1 SGDLS, CDR2 YYNGEE. CDR3 length: 13 amino acids. CDR3 region: CASSRQGVETQYF. The CDR3 DNA sequence: TGTGCCAGCAGCCGTCAGGGGGTAGAGACCCAGTACTTC.

This clonotype was seen more than once but under ten times. V and J are TRBV7-2 and TRBJ2-3; possibly TRBD2 for D (6 bases). The CDR3 contains 14 residues. The germline V and J ends were trimmed by 4 bases and 5 bases, with 13 bases remaining between them. Germline assignment: CDR1 SGHTA and CDR2 FQGNSA. CDR3 DNA sequence: TGTGCCAGCAGCTGGGATTGGGGAGGAGATACGCAGTATTTT. Protein product: CASSWDWGGDTQYF.

Ten or more counts support this clonotype. The chain links TRBV7-8 to TRBJ2-2, with a tentative D call TRBD1 (6 bases). Germline-derived CDR1 and CDR2 are SGHVS and FQNEAQ. V gave up 3 bases and J gave up 0 bases, with 11 bases separating them. CDR3 size: 16 residues. This CDR3 is CASSFARGSNTGELFF. The CDR3 nucleotides are TGTGCCAGCAGCTTTGCAAGGGGGTCGAACACCGGGGAGCTGTTTTTT.

This clonotype was recorded at least ten times. The chain has TRBV7-9 and TRBJ2-3; D might be TRBD2 (5 bases). Germline assignment: CDR1 SEHNR and CDR2 FQNEAQ (reference sequence). Trimming stripped 5 bases from V and 1 base from J, with 13 bases between. The CDR3 spans 15 residues. Here the CDR3 reads CASSPQPGGTDTQYF. The CDR3 DNA is TGTGCCAGCAGCCCCCAGCCCGGGGGCACAGATACGCAGTATTTT.

The V and J genes are TRBV24-1 and TRBJ2-1, with 9 nucleotides matching TRBD1. This CDR3 region has 16 residues. The germline V gene encodes CDR1 KGHDR and CDR2 SFDVKD. V lost 0 bases to trimming and J lost 8 bases; unmatched junction nucleotides: 7. CDR3 sequence reads: CATSDLRDREVDEQFF. The CDR3 bases are TGTGCCACCAGTGATTTGAGGGACAGGGAAGTTGATGAGCAGTTCTTC.

V is TRBV12-3 or TRBV12-4 and J is TRBJ2-7; D is uncertain. This CDR3 is built from 14 residues. Trimming took off 3 bases at V and 3 bases at J, with 12 bases between the two ends. CDR3 region: CASSFGSFYYEQYF. The CDR3 region has the DNA TGTGCCAGCAGTTTTGGCAGCTTCTACTACGAGCAGTACTTC.

The chain combines TRBV9 with TRBJ1-1; no definite D call. This CDR3 has 15 amino acids. Germline V lookup: CDR1 SGDLS, CDR2 YYNGEE. The V end lost 0 bases, the J end lost 1 base, and 10 bases lay between the germline ends. CDR3 nucleotides: TGTGCCAGCAGCGTAGAACCGGGAGCGAACACTGAAGCTTTCTTT. Protein sequence: CASSVEPGANTEAFF.